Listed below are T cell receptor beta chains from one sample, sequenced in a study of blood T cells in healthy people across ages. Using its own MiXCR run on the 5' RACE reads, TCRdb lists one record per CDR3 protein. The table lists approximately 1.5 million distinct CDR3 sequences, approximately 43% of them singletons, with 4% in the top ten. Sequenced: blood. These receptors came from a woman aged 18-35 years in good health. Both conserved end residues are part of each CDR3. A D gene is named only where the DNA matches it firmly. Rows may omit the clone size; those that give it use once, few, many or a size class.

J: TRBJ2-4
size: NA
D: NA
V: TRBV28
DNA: TGTGCCAGCAGTTTGCTGTCGCGAGGGGAAAACATTCAGTACTTC
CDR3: CASSLLSRGENIQYF

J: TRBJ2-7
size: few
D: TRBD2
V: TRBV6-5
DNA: TGTGCCAGCCGACCTAGCGGAGTCTACGAGCAGTACTTC
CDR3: CASRPSGVYEQYF

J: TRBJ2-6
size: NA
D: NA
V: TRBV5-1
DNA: TGCGCCACCGGAGACGGGGGGGCCAACGTCCTGACTTTC
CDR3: CATGDGGANVLTF

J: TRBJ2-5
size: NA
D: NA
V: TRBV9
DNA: TGTGCCAACAGCGTAGTTCCCCGAGAGACCCAGTACTTC
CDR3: CANSVVPRETQYF

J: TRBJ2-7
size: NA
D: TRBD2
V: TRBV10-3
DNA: TGTGCCATCTCTAGCGGGGGGTCCAATGAGCAGTACTTC
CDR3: CAISSGGSNEQYF

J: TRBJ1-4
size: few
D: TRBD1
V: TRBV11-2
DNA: TGTGCCAGCAGCTCCCCCTCAGGGACAGTGCTGCATTCTAATGAAAAACTGTTTTTT
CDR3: CASSSPSGTVLHSNEKLFF

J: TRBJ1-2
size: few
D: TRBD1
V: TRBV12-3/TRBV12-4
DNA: TGTGCCAGCAGTCGATGGGGACAGGGTACTTATGGCTACACCTTC
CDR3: CASSRWGQGTYGYTF

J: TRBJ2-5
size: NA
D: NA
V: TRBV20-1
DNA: TGCAGTGCTAGAAAGGGTCGGGAGACCCAGTACTTC
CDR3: CSARKGRETQYF

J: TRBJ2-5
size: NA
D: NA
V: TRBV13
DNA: TGTGCCAGCAGCCCCAGGGCAACGGGGGAGACCCAGTACTTC
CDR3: CASSPRATGETQYF

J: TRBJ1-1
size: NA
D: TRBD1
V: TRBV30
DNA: TGTGCCTGGACTCTGGGACAGGGCTTCGCTGAAGCTTTCTTT
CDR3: CAWTLGQGFAEAFF

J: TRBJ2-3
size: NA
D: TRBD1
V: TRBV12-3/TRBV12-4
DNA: TGTGCCAGCAATTCACGTCAAACAGGGGCCACTTCAGATACGCAGTATTTT
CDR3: CASNSRQTGATSDTQYF

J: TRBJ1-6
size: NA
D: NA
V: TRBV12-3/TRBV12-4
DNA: TGTGCCAGCAAAGACAGGAGCTCCTATAATTCACCCCTCCACTTT
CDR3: CASKDRSSYNSPLHF

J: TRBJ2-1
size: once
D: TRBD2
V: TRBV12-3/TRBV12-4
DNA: TGTGCCAGTCGAGGCCCCGCTAGCGGGAGCTATGAGCAGTTCTTC
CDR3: CASRGPASGSYEQFF

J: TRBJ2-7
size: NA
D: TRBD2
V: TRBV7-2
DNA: TGTGCCAGCAGCTTAGCCGGGAGGGCCAAATCCTACGAGCAGTACTTC
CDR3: CASSLAGRAKSYEQYF

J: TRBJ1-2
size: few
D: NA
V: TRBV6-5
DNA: TGTGCCAGCATTAGTAGATCCAGCATTTGGGATGGCTACACCTTC
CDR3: CASISRSSIWDGYTF

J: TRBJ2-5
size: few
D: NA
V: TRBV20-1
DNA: TGCAGTGCTAGAGATCCATCGGGAAGGAGAGAGACCCAGTACTTC
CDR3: CSARDPSGRRETQYF

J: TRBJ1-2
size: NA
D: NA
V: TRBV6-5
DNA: TGTGCCAGCAGAGGGGCGTTATCAGGGGAATATGGCCACACCTTC
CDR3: CASRGALSGEYGHTF

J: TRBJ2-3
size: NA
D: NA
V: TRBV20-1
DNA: TGCAGTGCTTACTCCGGTGGGACTCCAGATACGCAGTATTTT
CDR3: CSAYSGGTPDTQYF

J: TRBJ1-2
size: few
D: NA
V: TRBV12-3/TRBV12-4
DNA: TGTGCCAGCAGTGCTGGACCGGGCTACACCTTC
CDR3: CASSAGPGYTF

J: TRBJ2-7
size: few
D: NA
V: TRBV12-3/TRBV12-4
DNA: TGTGCCAGCAGTTTACGGGTCCCGCCCTACGAGCAGTACTTC
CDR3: CASSLRVPPYEQYF

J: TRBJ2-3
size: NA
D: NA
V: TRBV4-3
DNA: TGCGCCAGCAGCCAAGATCCGGGGGCCGGGGATACGCAGTATTTT
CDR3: CASSQDPGAGDTQYF

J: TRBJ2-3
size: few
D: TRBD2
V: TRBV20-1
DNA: TGCAGTGCTAGTACCTCGGGAGGGAACGCAGATACGCAGTATTTT
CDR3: CSASTSGGNADTQYF

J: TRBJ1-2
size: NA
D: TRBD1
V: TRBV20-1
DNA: TGCAGTGCTCCCACCGGGACAGACGGCTACACCTTC
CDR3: CSAPTGTDGYTF

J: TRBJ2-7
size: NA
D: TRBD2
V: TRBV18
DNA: TGTGCCAGCTCACCAGGGACTAGAAGCTCCTACGAGCAGTACTTC
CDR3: CASSPGTRSSYEQYF

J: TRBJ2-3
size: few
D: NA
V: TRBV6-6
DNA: TGTGCCAGCAGTCCATCCCTCGAAGGGCTCACAGATACGCAGTATTTT
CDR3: CASSPSLEGLTDTQYF

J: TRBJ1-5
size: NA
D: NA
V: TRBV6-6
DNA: TGTGCCAGCAGTTACCCAGACAGGTTAGGGGGCAATCAGCCCCAGCATTTT
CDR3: CASSYPDRLGGNQPQHF

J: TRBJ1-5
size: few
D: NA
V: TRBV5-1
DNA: TGCGCCAGCAGCTATGGGACGGCCGATAGCAATCAGCCCCAGCATTTT
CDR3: CASSYGTADSNQPQHF

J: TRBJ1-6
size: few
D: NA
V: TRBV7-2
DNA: TGTGCCAGCAGCTTAGAAGCGGGTCGATCACCCCTCCACTTT
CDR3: CASSLEAGRSPLHF

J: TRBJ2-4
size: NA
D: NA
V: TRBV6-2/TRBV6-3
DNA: TGTGCCAGCACCTCTAGGGATACCTACGCCAAAAACATTCAGTACTTC
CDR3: CASTSRDTYAKNIQYF

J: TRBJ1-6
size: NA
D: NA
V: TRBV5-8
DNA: TGTGCCAGCAGCGGTCACAGTGGAAAAAATTCACCCCTCCACTTT
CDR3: CASSGHSGKNSPLHF

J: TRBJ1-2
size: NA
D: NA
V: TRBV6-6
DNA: TGTGCCAGCAGTTATGGTCTTGTGATAAGGGAAAACTATGGCTACACCTTC
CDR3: CASSYGLVIRENYGYTF

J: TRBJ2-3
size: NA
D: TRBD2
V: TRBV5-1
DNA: TGCGCCAGCAGACCTCCCGGGACTAGCGGCTCTACAGATACGCAGTATTTT
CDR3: CASRPPGTSGSTDTQYF

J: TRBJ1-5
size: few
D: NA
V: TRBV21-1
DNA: TGTGCCAGCAGCAAAGTAACGGACGGCAATCAGCCCCAGCATTTT
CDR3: CASSKVTDGNQPQHF

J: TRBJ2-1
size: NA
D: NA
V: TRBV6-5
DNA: TGTGTCAGCAGTTACTCCAACCGGGGTCACAATGAGCAGTTCTTC
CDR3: CVSSYSNRGHNEQFF

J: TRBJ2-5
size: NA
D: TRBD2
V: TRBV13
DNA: TGTGCCAGCAGCTTCGTCGGGTTAGCGGGTTCCCAAGAGACCCAGTACTTC
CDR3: CASSFVGLAGSQETQYF

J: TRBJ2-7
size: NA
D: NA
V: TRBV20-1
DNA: TGCAGTGCTAGACCGGTAGGCCTGAACTCCTACGAGCAGTACTTC
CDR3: CSARPVGLNSYEQYF

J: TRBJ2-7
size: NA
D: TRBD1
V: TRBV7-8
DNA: TGTGCCAGCAGCTTCACCGGGACAGGGCGATACGAGCAGTACTTC
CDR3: CASSFTGTGRYEQYF

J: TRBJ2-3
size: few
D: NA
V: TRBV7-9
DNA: TGTGCCAGCAGCCCCATTCCTTACACAGATACGCAGTATTTT
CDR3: CASSPIPYTDTQYF

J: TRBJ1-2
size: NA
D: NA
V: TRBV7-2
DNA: NA
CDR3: CASSLVWGQGTVRTF

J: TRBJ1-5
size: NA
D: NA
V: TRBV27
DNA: TGTGCCAGCAGTCCTTCAACAGGGAGCGGGTATAGCAATCAGCCCCAGCATTTT
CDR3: CASSPSTGSGYSNQPQHF

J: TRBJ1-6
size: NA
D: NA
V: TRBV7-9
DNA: TGTGCCAGCAGCTTGAATTCCCCGAACTATAATTCACCCCTCCACTTT
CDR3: CASSLNSPNYNSPLHF

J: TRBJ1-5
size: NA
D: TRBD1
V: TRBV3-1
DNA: TGTGCCAGCAGCCCCCGCCGGGACAGAAGTAATAGCAATCAGCCCCAGCATTTT
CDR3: CASSPRRDRSNSNQPQHF

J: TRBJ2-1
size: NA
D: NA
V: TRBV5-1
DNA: TGCGCCAGCAGCTTCGGAGGTGGCGGGGATTACAATGAGGAGTTCTTC
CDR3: CASSFGGGGDYNEEFF

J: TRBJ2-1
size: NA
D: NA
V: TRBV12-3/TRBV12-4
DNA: TGTGCCAGCAGTTTAGATTTGTCTTTGAATGAGCAGTTCTTC
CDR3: CASSLDLSLNEQFF

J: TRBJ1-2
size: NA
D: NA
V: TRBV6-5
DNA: TGTGCCAGCAGCCAGGGGATGGATGGCTACACCTTC
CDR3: CASSQGMDGYTF

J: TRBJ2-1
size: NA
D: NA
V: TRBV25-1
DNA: TGTGCCAGCAGTTCACAGGGTAACAATGAGCAGTTCTTC
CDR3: CASSSQGNNEQFF

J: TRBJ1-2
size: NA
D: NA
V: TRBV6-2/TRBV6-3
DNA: TGTGCCAGCAGTTATATCGGGGCTAACTATGGCTACACCTTC
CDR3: CASSYIGANYGYTF

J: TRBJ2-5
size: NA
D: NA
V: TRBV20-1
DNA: TGCAGTGCCAAACGGTCTGTCGTGGTGGCCCAGTACTTC
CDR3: CSAKRSVVVAQYF

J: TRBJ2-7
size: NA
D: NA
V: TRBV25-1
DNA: TGTGCCAGCAGTGGCCGGGACCAGTCCTACGAGCAGTACTTC
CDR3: CASSGRDQSYEQYF